The 21 T cell receptor beta chains presented below share a single source sample, sequenced in a study of blood T cell repertoires in COVID-19. Clones were sequenced by immunoSEQ multiplex PCR, and TCRdb holds only the in-frame ones, with some missing. The table lists some 330,000 clones, more than 75% of them singletons. Sequencing was performed on PBMCs or T cells enriched from blood (not recorded which). The source is a man aged 30-40 years who had recovered from COVID-19.

V gene TRBV19 combines with J gene TRBJ1-2; 7 nucleotides align to TRBD1. Looked up from germline, CDR1 is LNHDA and CDR2 is SQIVND (reference sequence). Trimming at V came to 4 bases and at J to 2 bases, leaving 10 bases not matched to a gene. CDR3 length: 16 residues. For the CDR3, the DNA is TGTGCCAGTAGTACTTATACCGGACAGGTGAACTATGGCTACACCTTC. Translating it yields CASSTYTGQVNYGYTF.

The chain joins TRBV5-5 to TRBJ2-5, with D unclear. Per the germline V gene, CDR1 is SGHKS and CDR2 is YYEKEE (reference sequence). The CDR3 is 13 amino acids. The V end was cut by 4 bases, the J end by 2 bases, with 9 bases between. Here the CDR3 reads CASSPPSQETQYF. CDR3 DNA: TGTGCCAGCAGCCCCCCCAGTCAAGAGACCCAGTACTTC.

The V call is TRBV27, the J call TRBJ2-1; TRBD2 is a possible D gene (5 bases). From germline, CDR1 is MNHEY and CDR2 SMNVEV (reference sequence). V gave up 5 bases and J gave up 4 bases, with 12 bases separating them. CDR3 size: 14 residues. The CDR3 bases are TGTGCCAGCAGTACCATCGGACTTTACAATGAGCAGTTCTTC. Translating gives CASSTIGLYNEQFF.

The J gene is TRBJ2-3, the V gene TRBV5-1, with D maybe TRBD2 (6 bases). V gave up 4 bases and J gave up 2 bases, with 11 bases separating them. The germline gives CDR1 SGHRS, CDR2 YFSETQ. This CDR3 is 14 amino acids long. The CDR3 protein is CASSPGLDTDTQYF. The CDR3, as DNA: TGCGCCAGCAGCCCGGGACTTGACACAGATACGCAGTATTTT.

This clone appeared a single time. The genes are TRBV29-1 and TRBJ2-7; D not resolved. The V gene lost 7 bases and the J gene lost 7 bases, with 20 bases spanning the gap. This CDR3 spans 13 amino acids. Germline values: CDR1 SQVTM, CDR2 ANQGSEA. The CDR3 nucleotides read TGCAGCGCCATGACTTTTCCTCTGCCGGAGCAGTACTTC. Residues: CSAMTFPLPEQYF.

The CDR3 region is CASSSDRLGINEQFF. The CDR3 bases are TGTGCCAGCAGCTCGGACAGGCTTGGCATCAATGAGCAGTTCTTC. The V call is TRBV11-3, the J call TRBJ2-1; 7 nucleotides align to TRBD1. The germline CDR1 and CDR2 sequences are SGHNT and YENEEA. V trimming: 4 bases; J trimming: 6 bases; junction bases outside the gene matches: 9. The CDR3 is made up of 15 amino acids.

The gene calls are TRBV30 and TRBJ1-5; no firm D call. The CDR3 contains 13 residues. The germline V gene encodes CDR1 GTSNPN and CDR2 SVGIG (reference sequence). With 2 bases removed from V and 4 bases from J, the gap between germline ends came to 9 bases. CDR3 nucleotide sequence: TGTGCCTGGAGTTTCTGGGAGAATCAGCCCCAGCATTTT. Translated, it gives CAWSFWENQPQHF.

This clone was seen a single time. The CDR3 bases are TGTGCCAGCAGCGGACTAGCCGGGTACAATGAGCAGTTCTTC. It yields the protein CASSGLAGYNEQFF. The chain couples TRBV7-9 to TRBJ2-1, with 8 bases aligning to TRBD2. Germline V CDR1 and CDR2: SEHNR, FQNEAQ (reference sequence). V shed 5 bases, J shed 4 bases, and the junction held 4 bases outside the gene matches. CDR3 length equals 14 residues.

In this sample, this clone turned up a few times. The chain combines TRBV19 with TRBJ1-2, with D unresolved. The CDR3 extends over 15 amino acids. Germline V lookup: CDR1 LNHDA, CDR2 SQIVND (reference sequence). V was cut by 7 bases and J by 0 bases, with 15 bases left in between. This CDR3 is CASNPGAETNYGYTF. The CDR3 DNA sequence: TGTGCCAGTAATCCAGGCGCCGAAACTAACTATGGCTACACCTTC.

The chain combines TRBV18 with TRBJ2-7; TRBD2 matches at 10 bases. In germline, CDR1 is KGHSH, CDR2 LQKENI. CDR3 size: 16 residues. V dropped 1 base and J dropped 4; count of bases not matched to a gene: 7. The CDR3 DNA follows: TGTGCCAGCTCACCACGTCAAGTTAGCGGGGGGTACGAGCAGTACTTC. This encodes CASSPRQVSGGYEQYF.

This clone has a single count. The chain uses TRBV6-1 and TRBJ2-1, with a tentative D call TRBD2 (5 bases). Germline V lookup: CDR1 MNHNS, CDR2 SASEGT. Trimming took off 0 bases at V and 7 bases at J, with 22 bases between the two ends. The CDR3 sequence is 18 residues long. CDR3: CASSEALEGRSMGNEQFF. Written as DNA, the CDR3 is TGTGCCAGCAGTGAAGCGCTAGAGGGCAGGTCGATGGGGAATGAGCAGTTCTTC.

Turning to this clone: The sample holds other DNA sequences that translate to the same CDR3. The rearrangement links TRBV28 to TRBJ1-2; D is unclear. Germline V gene lookup returns CDR1 MDHEN and CDR2 SYDVKM. This CDR3 region has 12 residues. Deletions cut 3 bases from V and 8 bases from J, with 10 bases between. The CDR3 bases are TGTGCCAGCAGTTTGACCGGGTTCGGCTACACCTTC. Protein product: CASSLTGFGYTF.

This sequence joins TRBV2 and TRBJ1-2; no firm D call. Germline CDR1 is SNHLY and CDR2 is FYNNEI. V was pared by 5 bases and J by 2 bases, with 15 bases between. The CDR3 has 15 residues. CDR3 in amino acids: CASSRRPGSNYGYTF. CDR3 sequence (DNA): TGTGCCAGCAGTAGACGCCCGGGATCCAACTATGGCTACACCTTC.

This clone appeared a few times. The chain recombines TRBV13 with TRBJ1-3; TRBD1 matches 7 bases. V shed 2 bases, J shed 3 bases, and the junction held 10 bases outside the gene matches. Germline CDR1 is PRHDT and CDR2 is FYEKMQ (reference sequence). The CDR3 loop spans 17 amino acids. The CDR3 nucleotides are TGTGCCAGCAGCTTAACTCAGGGGGGATTACATGGAAACACCATATATTTT. Its translation: CASSLTQGGLHGNTIYF.

The chain couples TRBV27 to TRBJ2-2; no firm D call. Trimming removed 2 bases from V and 6 bases from J, with 10 bases in between. The CDR3 is 14 amino acids. Germline CDR1 reads MNHEY; CDR2 reads SMNVEV (reference sequence). Here the CDR3 reads CASSLLNRAGELFF. The CDR3 DNA sequence: TGTGCCAGCAGTTTACTGAATCGCGCCGGGGAGCTGTTTTTT.

The V call is TRBV28, the J call TRBJ2-1; 11 bases are shared with TRBD2. V lost 2 bases, J lost 5 bases, and 2 bases stayed unmatched. CDR1 is MDHEN, CDR2 SYDVKM, per germline. CDR3 length: 15 amino acids. In nucleotides, the CDR3 is TGTGCCAGCAGTTTAATAGCGGGGGGGAACAATGAGCAGTTCTTC. Its translation is CASSLIAGGNNEQFF. The full variable domain, rest sourced from reference TRBV28 and TRBJ2-1, is DVKVTQSSRYLVKRTGEKVFLECVQDMDHENMFWYRQDPGLGLRLIYFSYDVKMKEKGDIPEGYSVSREKKERFSLILESASTNQTSMYLCASSLIAGGNNEQFFGPGTRLTVL.

The chain uses TRBV27 and TRBJ2-7; possibly TRBD2 for D (6 bases). V lost 6 bases and J lost 0, with 9 bases in between. From germline, CDR1 is MNHEY and CDR2 SMNVEV (reference sequence). This CDR3 spans 13 amino acids. CDR3 nucleotides: TGTGCCAGCAGATTGGACTACTCCTACGAGCAGTACTTC. Protein product: CASRLDYSYEQYF.

The J gene is TRBJ2-3, the V gene TRBV14; 12 bases fit TRBD2. This CDR3 comprises 22 residues. Losses at the gene ends were 0 bases for V and 3 bases for J; bases not matched to a gene: 19. Germline-derived CDR1 and CDR2 are SGHDN and FVKESK. The chain's CDR3 is CASSQERAKGMTSGSRTDTQYF. Here the CDR3 DNA reads TGTGCCAGCAGCCAAGAACGGGCGAAGGGCATGACTAGCGGGAGCCGGACAGATACGCAGTATTTT.

The chain recombines TRBV27 with TRBJ2-5, with a possible D match to TRBD2 (6 bases). The V and J ends lost 4 bases and 5 bases respectively, with 17 bases between them. The germline V gene has CDR1 MNHEY and CDR2 SMNVEV (reference sequence). CDR3 size: 15 residues. The CDR3 loop is CASSSRLAPRETQYF. For the CDR3, the DNA is TGTGCCAGCAGTTCTCGCCTAGCGCCAAGGGAGACCCAGTACTTC.

The CDR3 DNA sequence: TGTGCTAGCCGAGTTACGGTTAGAAGCAATCAGCCCCAGCATTTT. Translating gives CASRVTVRSNQPQHF. V is TRBV7-7 and J is TRBJ1-5, with unresolved D. The CDR3 runs to 15 residues. The germline V gene encodes CDR1 SSHAT and CDR2 FNYEAQ (reference sequence).

This clone was recorded once. The chain carries TRBV19 and TRBJ1-1, with D perhaps TRBD1 (6 bases). The CDR3 totals 13 residues. Germline V gene sequence: CDR1 LNHDA, CDR2 SQIVND (reference sequence). Trimming removed 7 bases at V and 1 base at J, with 10 bases between. The CDR3 sequence: CASNGGRNTEAFF. CDR3 coding DNA: TGTGCCAGTAACGGGGGGCGGAACACTGAAGCTTTCTTT.